Below are 22 T cell receptor beta chains sequenced from a single sample in a study of blood T cell repertoires in COVID-19. This table comes from immunoSEQ multiplex PCR, and its TCRdb copy is limited to in-frame clones, with some not included. The data show about 200,000 clones, 82% seen once. Material: peripheral blood. The receptor set was obtained from a woman in her thirties or forties with acute or convalescent COVID-19.

The chain is built from TRBV7-2 and TRBJ2-3; 8 positions agree with TRBD1. J lost 3 bases, V lost 3 bases, and 8 bases had no gene match. Looked up from germline, CDR1 is SGHTA and CDR2 is FQGNSA. CDR3 length: 16 amino acids. CDR3 in DNA: TGTGCCAGCAGCTTGACACTGACAGGGGCGACAGATACGCAGTATTTT. This sequence encodes CASSLTLTGATDTQYF.

The rearrangement uses TRBV6-1 and TRBJ1-2, with 11 bases that match TRBD1. The CDR3 has 16 residues. V was pared by 0 bases and J by 2 bases, with 2 bases of the junction left unmatched. Germline V CDR1 and CDR2: MNHNS, SASEGT. The CDR3 is CASSEARDRGNYGYTF. CDR3 in DNA: TGTGCCAGCAGTGAAGCGAGGGACAGGGGGAACTATGGCTACACCTTC.

CDR3 nucleotide sequence: TGTGCCAGCAGCCCACGGTTGAGCGGGGATGGAGAGTTCTTC. Residues: CASSPRLSGDGEFF. The V gene is TRBV7-2, the J gene TRBJ2-1; 7 bases match TRBD2. The junction had 15 bases not matched to a gene; V was cut back by 5 bases and J by 14 bases. The CDR3 covers 14 residues. Germline loops: CDR1 SGHTA, CDR2 FQGNSA.

The J gene is TRBJ2-2, the V gene TRBV11-1; 8 bases match TRBD2. This CDR3 has 13 residues. The V gene end was trimmed by 11 bases and the J gene end by 5 bases; junction bases not matched to a gene: 7. CDR1 and CDR2 (germline): SGHAT, FQDESV (reference sequence). The CDR3 here is CASREGLTGELFF. Written as DNA, the CDR3 is TGTGCCTCCCGGGAGGGTTTGACCGGGGAGCTGTTTTTT.

The chain is built from TRBV7-9 and TRBJ2-2; no clear D gene. The CDR3 runs to 14 residues. In germline, CDR1 is SEHNR, CDR2 FQNEAQ (reference sequence). V shed 5 bases and J shed 2 bases, with 9 bases lying between them. The CDR3 loop is CASSTTLNTGELFF. As DNA, the CDR3 is TGTGCCAGCAGCACGACTCTCAACACCGGGGAGCTGTTTTTT.

V usage is TRBV7-8 and J usage is TRBJ2-2, with TRBD1 identical over 8 bases. From germline, CDR1 is SGHVS and CDR2 FQNEAQ. This CDR3 comprises 15 residues. Trimming removed 5 bases from V and 2 bases from J; junction bases left unmatched: 4. The CDR3 loop is CASSKDRGNTGELFF. CDR3 DNA sequence: TGTGCCAGCAGCAAAGACAGGGGTAACACCGGGGAGCTGTTTTTT.

The chain employs TRBV7-2 and TRBJ2-4; 7 bases align to TRBD1. Germline CDR1 SGHTA, CDR2 FQGNSA. J gave up 6 bases and V 5 bases, and 7 bases lay outside the gene matches. The CDR3 consists of 14 residues. The CDR3 spells CASSPSRDRNIQYF. The CDR3 DNA sequence: TGTGCCAGCAGCCCATCCCGGGACAGAAACATTCAGTACTTC. The entire variable domain, with the rest obtained from reference TRBV7-2 and TRBJ2-4, is as follows: GAGVSQSPSNKVTEKGKDVELRCDPISGHTALYWYRQSLGQGLEFLIYFQGNSAPDKSGLPSDRFSAERTGGSVSTLTIQRTQQEDSAVYLCASSPSRDRNIQYFGAGTRLSVL.

The CDR3 region is CASSIPSLTGGSNQPQHF. The CDR3 DNA reads TGTGCCAGTAGTATACCCTCCCTAACAGGGGGGAGCAATCAGCCCCAGCATTTT. J is TRBJ1-5 and V is TRBV19, with TRBD1 matching over 8 bases. CDR1 is LNHDA, CDR2 SQIVND, per germline (reference sequence). CDR3 length: 18 residues. Trimming removed 2 bases from V and 1 base from J; junction bases left unmatched: 10.

The chain links TRBV4-3 to TRBJ2-1, with a tentative D call TRBD2 (5 bases). Looked up from germline, CDR1 is LGHNA and CDR2 is YSLEER. The CDR3 loop spans 16 amino acids. Between the trimmed V and J ends, which lost 1 base and 0 bases, there was a span of 10 bases. CDR3 DNA: TGCGCCAGCAGCCAAGGGTCAGCGGCCTCCTACAATGAGCAGTTCTTC. Protein sequence: CASSQGSAASYNEQFF.

This sequence joins TRBV2 and TRBJ2-3, with 7 nucleotides matching TRBD1. V shed 6 bases and J 2 bases; nucleotides not matched to a gene: 5. There are 14 residues in the CDR3. In germline, CDR1 is SNHLY, CDR2 FYNNEI. The CDR3 protein is CASSLGQDTDTQYF. The CDR3 DNA reads TGTGCCAGCAGCTTAGGACAGGACACAGATACGCAGTATTTT.

The V gene is TRBV11-2, the J gene TRBJ2-7; a possible D gene is TRBD1 (5 bases). Germline assignment: CDR1 SGHAT and CDR2 FQNNGV. The CDR3 totals 14 residues. The ends were cut back, 5 bases at V and 4 bases at J, with 15 bases in the middle. The CDR3 region is CASSLDQGAYEQYF. CDR3 nucleotides: TGTGCCAGCAGCCTTGACCAGGGTGCTTACGAGCAGTACTTC. Complete variable domain (other parts from reference TRBV11-2 and TRBJ2-7): EAGVAQSPRYKIIEKRQSVAFWCNPISGHATLYWYQQILGQGPKLLIQFQNNGVVDDSQLPKDRFSAERLKGVDSTLKIQPAKLEDSAVYLCASSLDQGAYEQYFGPGTRLTVT.

V is TRBV6-5 and J is TRBJ2-5; maybe TRBD1 (5 bases). Germline V gene sequence: CDR1 MNHEY, CDR2 SVGAGI. This CDR3 has 13 amino acids. Trimming took 6 bases from V and 0 from J, leaving 8 bases between them. CDR3 sequence: CASRDSNQETQYF. The DNA of the CDR3 is TGTGCCAGCAGAGACAGTAACCAAGAGACCCAGTACTTC.

This rearrangement joins TRBV27 to TRBJ2-2, with D possibly being TRBD2 (6 bases). CDR1 and CDR2 from the germline V gene are MNHEY and SMNVEV (reference sequence). V dropped 5 bases and J dropped 0 bases, with 13 bases sitting between them. CDR3 size: 16 residues. The CDR3, as DNA: TGTGCCAGCAGTACCATGGACTACCCGAACACCGGGGAGCTGTTTTTT. It translates to CASSTMDYPNTGELFF.

The rearrangement joins TRBV15 to TRBJ2-5, with 12 bases matching TRBD2. After removal of 3 bases from V and 2 bases from J, the junction contained 4 bases not matched to a gene. Germline V gives CDR1 LNHNV, CDR2 YYDKDF (reference sequence). This CDR3 is built from 16 residues. The CDR3 spells CATSSGTSGHQETQYF. The CDR3, as DNA: TGTGCCACCAGCAGCGGGACTAGCGGGCATCAAGAGACCCAGTACTTC.

This chain uses TRBV4-2 with TRBJ2-1; tentative D call: TRBD2 (6 bases). Trimming took off 4 bases at V and 3 bases at J, with 10 bases between the two ends. From germline, CDR1 is LGHNA and CDR2 YNFKEQ. This CDR3 has 14 amino acids. CDR3: CASSLAVVYNEQFF. For the CDR3, the DNA is TGTGCCAGCAGCCTAGCGGTAGTCTACAATGAGCAGTTCTTC.

The CDR3 loop is CASSFSAGQGAGNTIYF. The CDR3 DNA is TGCGCCAGCAGCTTTTCCGCGGGACAGGGGGCTGGAAACACCATATATTTT. The V gene is TRBV5-1, the J gene TRBJ1-3, with 11 bases fitting TRBD1. CDR3 length: 17 amino acids. V was pared by 2 bases and J by 2 bases, with 6 bases of the junction left unmatched. Germline CDR1 and CDR2: SGHRS and YFSETQ.

This rearrangement joins TRBV12-5 to TRBJ2-1, with 12 bases matching TRBD2. The CDR3 totals 17 residues. Looked up from germline, CDR1 is LGHNT and CDR2 is FRNRAP. V shed 0 bases, J shed 4 bases, and the junction held 4 bases outside the gene matches. CDR3 bases: TGTGCTAGTGGTTTGGTCCCTAGCGGGGGGGCTTACAATGAGCAGTTCTTC. Translating gives CASGLVPSGGAYNEQFF.

V usage is TRBV18 and J usage is TRBJ2-1; 8 nucleotides agree with TRBD2. Unmatched junction bases numbered 3, after V lost 3 bases and J lost 2 bases. The CDR3 covers 15 residues. Per the germline V gene, CDR1 is KGHSH and CDR2 is LQKENI. The CDR3 DNA is TGTGCCAGCTCACCCTTTAGCGGGACCTACAATGAGCAGTTCTTC. Translated: CASSPFSGTYNEQFF. Looking up the rest from reference TRBV18 and TRBJ2-1 gives the full variable domain: NAGVMQNPRHLVRRRGQEARLRCSPMKGHSHVYWYRQLPEEGLKFMVYLQKENIIDESGMPKERFSAEFPKEGPSILRIQQVVRGDSAAYFCASSPFSGTYNEQFFGPGTRLTVL.

J is TRBJ1-1 and V is TRBV18, with D perhaps matching TRBD1 (6 bases). Between the trimmed V and J ends, which lost 3 bases and 9 bases, there was a span of 8 bases. The CDR3 spans 11 residues. CDR1 is KGHSH and CDR2 is LQKENI in the germline V gene. CDR3 coding DNA: TGTGCCAGCTCACCCGACAGGCAAGCTTTCTTT. Translating gives CASSPDRQAFF.

The chain joins TRBV19 to TRBJ2-7; the match to TRBD1 covers 7 bases. Trimming cost V 3 bases and J 7 bases; bases outside gene matches: 3. The germline V gene has CDR1 LNHDA and CDR2 SQIVND (reference sequence). This CDR3 is 12 amino acids long. The CDR3 sequence: CASSITGDEQYF. The CDR3 DNA follows: TGTGCCAGTAGTATTACAGGGGATGAGCAGTACTTC.

This chain uses TRBV6-5 with TRBJ1-1; D is possibly TRBD1 (5 bases). CDR3 length: 14 amino acids. The V gene's germline CDR1 is MNHEY and CDR2 SVGAGI. The ends were cut back, 7 bases at V and 0 bases at J, with 12 bases in the middle. Written as DNA, the CDR3 is TGTGCCAGCAAACGTGACAGTTTGAACACTGAAGCTTTCTTT. It specifies CASKRDSLNTEAFF.

This clone was seen a handful of times. This chain connects TRBV19 to TRBJ2-7; TRBD1 matches at 9 bases. CDR1 is LNHDA and CDR2 is SQIVND in the germline V gene (reference sequence). The CDR3 runs 15 residues. V shed 5 bases, J shed 2 bases, and the junction held 7 bases outside the gene matches. The CDR3: CASSVPGQGTYEQYF. CDR3 DNA sequence: TGTGCCAGTAGTGTTCCGGGACAGGGAACCTACGAGCAGTACTTC.